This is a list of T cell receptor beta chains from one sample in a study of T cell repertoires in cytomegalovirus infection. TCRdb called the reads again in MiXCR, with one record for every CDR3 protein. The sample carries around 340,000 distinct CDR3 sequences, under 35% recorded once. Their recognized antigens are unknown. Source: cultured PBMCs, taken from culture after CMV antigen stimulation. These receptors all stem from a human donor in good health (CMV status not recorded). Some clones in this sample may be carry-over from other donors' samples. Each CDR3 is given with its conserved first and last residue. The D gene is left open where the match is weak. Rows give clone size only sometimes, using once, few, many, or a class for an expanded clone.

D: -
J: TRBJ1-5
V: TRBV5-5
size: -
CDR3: CASSPTRVISNQPQHF
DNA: TGTGCCAGCAGTCCAACCAGGGTTATAAGCAATCAGCCCCAGCATTTT

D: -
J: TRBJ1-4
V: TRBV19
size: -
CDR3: CASSINGIASEKLFF
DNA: TGTGCCAGTAGTATAAATGGGATAGCGAGTGAAAAACTGTTTTTT

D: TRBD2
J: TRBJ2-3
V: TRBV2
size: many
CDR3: CASSEQGGGTDTQYF
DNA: TGTGCCAGCAGTGAACAGGGAGGGGGCACAGATACGCAGTATTTT

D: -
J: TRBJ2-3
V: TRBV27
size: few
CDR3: CAISKAPRDTQYF
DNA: TGTGCCATATCGAAGGCTCCCCGAGATACGCAGTATTTT

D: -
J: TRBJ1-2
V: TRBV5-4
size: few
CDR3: CASSLVGIGGYTF
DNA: TGTGCCAGCAGCTTGGTGGGAATCGGGGGCTACACCTTC

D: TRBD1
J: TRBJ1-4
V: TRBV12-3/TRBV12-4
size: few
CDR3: CASRPQGMTEKLFF
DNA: TGTGCCAGCAGACCACAGGGGATGACTGAAAAACTGTTTTTT

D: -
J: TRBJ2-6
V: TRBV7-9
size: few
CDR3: CASRPGPSSGANVLTF
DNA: TGTGCCAGCAGACCGGGACCGAGCTCTGGGGCCAACGTCCTGACTTTC

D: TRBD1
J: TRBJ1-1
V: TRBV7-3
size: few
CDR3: CASGWTGSRTEAFF
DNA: TGTGCCAGCGGGTGGACAGGGAGTCGAACTGAAGCTTTCTTT

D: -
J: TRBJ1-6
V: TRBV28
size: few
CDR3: CASSTGQSSYNSPLHF
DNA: TGTGCCAGCAGTACAGGGCAGAGCTCCTATAATTCACCCCTCCACTTT

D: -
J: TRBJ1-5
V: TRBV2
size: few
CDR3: CASNRDSNQPQHF
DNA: TGTGCCAGCAACAGAGATAGCAATCAGCCCCAGCATTTT

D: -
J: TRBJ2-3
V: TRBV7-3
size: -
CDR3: CASSLTRARPPDTQYF
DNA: TGTGCCAGCAGCTTAACGCGAGCAAGACCCCCAGATACGCAGTATTTT